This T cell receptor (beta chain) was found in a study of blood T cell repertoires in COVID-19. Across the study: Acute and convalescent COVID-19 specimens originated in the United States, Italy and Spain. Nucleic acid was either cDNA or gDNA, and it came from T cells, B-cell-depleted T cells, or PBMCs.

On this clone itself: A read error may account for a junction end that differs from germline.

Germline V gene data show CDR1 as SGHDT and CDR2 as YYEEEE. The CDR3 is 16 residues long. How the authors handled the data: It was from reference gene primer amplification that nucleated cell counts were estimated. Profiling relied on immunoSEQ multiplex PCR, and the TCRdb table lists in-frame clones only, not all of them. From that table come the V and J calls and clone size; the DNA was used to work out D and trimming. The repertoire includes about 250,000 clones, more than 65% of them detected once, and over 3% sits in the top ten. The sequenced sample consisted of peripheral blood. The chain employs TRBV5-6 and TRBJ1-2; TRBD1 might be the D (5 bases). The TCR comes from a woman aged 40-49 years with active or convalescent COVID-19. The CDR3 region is CASSPSLTPGSYKGDF. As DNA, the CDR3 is TGTGCCAGCAGCCCTTCCTTAACCCCCGGGTCATATAAAGGGGACTTC.